A single sample is the source of the 30 T cell receptor beta chains below, sequenced in a study of molecular identifiers for immune sequencing clone quantification. TCRdb analysed the PCR reads with MiXCR anew, one entry per CDR3 protein. The repertoire holds around 65,000 distinct CDR3 sequences, with approximately 17% as singletons. The specimen was naive CD8+ T cells from blood, with Jurkat cell RNA spiked in. Subset given: FACS-sorted CD8+CD4-CCR7+CD45RA+ naive T cells. Receptors were obtained from a human donor in good health. Some libraries in this study had Jurkat cell RNA spiked in.

This clonotype was observed at least ten times. One end of the junction fails to match germline, which may point to a read error. CDR3 nucleotides: TGCAGTGCAAGAGACCCGGGACTAGCGTACAATGAGCAGTTCTTC. As protein: CSARDPGLAYNEQFF. The rearrangement joins TRBV20-1 to TRBJ2-1; 10 nucleotides match TRBD2. Per germline, CDR1 DFQATT and CDR2 SNEGSKA (reference sequence). The CDR3 length is 15 residues.

Regarding this clonotype: This could be a read error, since a much larger clone is one nucleotide away. The V call is TRBV29-1, the J call TRBJ2-2; weak D call: TRBD2 (5 bases). Germline V gene data show CDR1 as SQVTM and CDR2 as ANQGSEA. CDR3 length equals 11 residues. Written as DNA, the CDR3 is TGCAGCGTGTGGGCCACCGGGGAGCAGTTTTTT. It is translated as CSVWATGEQFF.

This clonotype has only one observation. A read error may be the cause here, since a much bigger clone is one base away. The rearrangement links TRBV24-1 to TRBJ2-2, with D possibly matching TRBD2 (6 bases). Looked up from germline, CDR1 is KGHDR and CDR2 is SFDVKD. This CDR3 region has 15 residues. The CDR3 nucleotides read TGTGCCACCCACTCACCCAGCTCGGCACCCGGGGGGCTGTTTTTT. It codes for CATHSPSSAPGGLFF.

In regard to this clonotype: A read error may be the cause here, since a much bigger clone is one base away. The chain couples TRBV9 to TRBJ2-3; 9 bases align to TRBD2. V trimming: 7 bases; J trimming: 3 bases; junction bases outside the gene matches: 6. This CDR3 is 14 amino acids long. The V gene's germline CDR1 is SGDLS and CDR2 YYNGEE. The CDR3 here is CASRGGRGTDTQYF. In DNA form, the CDR3 reads TGTGCCAGCCGGGGCGGGAGGGGAACAGATACGCAGTATTTT.

This clonotype was counted at least ten times. The gene calls are TRBV29-1 and TRBJ1-1, with D perhaps TRBD1 (5 bases). The CDR3 is 11 amino acids. The V and J ends lost 4 bases and 6 bases respectively, with 9 bases between them. Germline CDR1 reads SQVTM; CDR2 reads ANQGSEA. The CDR3 loop reads CSVVQGPEAFF. The CDR3 DNA reads TGCAGCGTTGTGCAGGGCCCTGAAGCTTTCTTT.

In regard to this clonotype: This CDR3 is missing its conserved last phenylalanine or tryptophan, likely due to a read error. The CDR3 DNA sequence: TGTGCCAGCAGCTTGGGGACAGGGACCTACGAGCAGTACCTC. This codes for CASSLGTGTYEQYL. The J gene is TRBJ2-7, the V gene TRBV11-2, with 9 positions matching TRBD1. The ends lost 3 bases at V and 2 bases at J; junction bases unmatched: 2. CDR1 and CDR2 (germline): SGHAT, FQNNGV. The CDR3 consists of 14 residues.

This clonotype occurred many times. The genes are TRBV6-6 and TRBJ1-2; a possible D gene is TRBD1 (5 bases). There are 14 residues in the CDR3. Germline loops: CDR1 MNHNY, CDR2 SVGAGI (reference sequence). V gave up 4 bases and J gave up 7 bases, with 16 bases separating them. CDR3 coding DNA: TGTGCCAGCAGTTCGGGGGAAAAAACGGGTGGCTACACCTTC. This sequence encodes CASSSGEKTGGYTF.

The chain combines TRBV28 with TRBJ1-1, with D maybe TRBD1 (6 bases). Trimming cost V 3 bases and J 4 bases, with 12 bases left between them. Germline assignment: CDR1 MDHEN and CDR2 SYDVKM. The CDR3 runs to 14 residues. For the CDR3, the DNA is TGTGCCAGCAGTTTGGTACAGGGTGGCACTGAAGCTTTCTTT. Its protein is CASSLVQGGTEAFF. Full variable domain (outside the CDR3, taken from reference TRBV28 and TRBJ1-1): DVKVTQSSRYLVKRTGEKVFLECVQDMDHENMFWYRQDPGLGLRLIYFSYDVKMKEKGDIPEGYSVSREKKERFSLILESASTNQTSMYLCASSLVQGGTEAFFGQGTRLTVV.

The genes are TRBV11-1 and TRBJ2-5, with D hard to call. V shed 6 bases and J shed 3 bases, with 20 bases lying between them. Germline V gives CDR1 SGHAT, CDR2 FQDESV (reference sequence). The CDR3 contains 16 residues. CDR3 protein: CASSLDRTVGEETQYF. The CDR3 DNA sequence: TGTGCCAGCAGTCTCGACCGTACGGTTGGGGAAGAGACCCAGTACTTC.

This clonotype was observed many times. This rearrangement joins TRBV28 to TRBJ2-1; 11 bases map to TRBD2. CDR3 length: 16 amino acids. Germline V lookup: CDR1 MDHEN, CDR2 SYDVKM. V gave up 4 bases and J gave up 6 bases; unmatched junction bases: 8. The CDR3 sequence is CASSYTSGSLGNEQFF. The CDR3 nucleotides read TGTGCCAGCAGTTACACTAGCGGGAGTCTGGGCAATGAGCAGTTCTTC.

Comments on this clonotype: Possible read error: a much larger clone is one base away. The rearrangement joins TRBV7-9 to TRBJ2-7, with TRBD1 matching 9 bases. The V gene end was trimmed by 5 bases and the J gene end by 2 bases; junction bases not matched to a gene: 7. The CDR3 has 15 amino acids. Germline values: CDR1 SEHNR, CDR2 FQNEAQ (reference sequence). CDR3 region: CASSPRGTGTYEQYF. The CDR3 DNA follows: TGTGCCAGCAGCCCAAGGGGGACAGGGACCTACGAGCAGTACTTC.

This clonotype showed up many times. The J gene is TRBJ2-5, the V gene TRBV13; D gene ambiguous. Trimming left V 0 bases short and J 0 bases short, with 2 bases between. The CDR3 is 13 amino acids. Germline V gene sequence: CDR1 PRHDT, CDR2 FYEKMQ (reference sequence). CDR3 region: CASSLGDQETQYF. The CDR3 DNA sequence: TGTGCCAGCAGCTTAGGGGACCAAGAGACCCAGTACTTC.

This clonotype was recorded many times. This sequence joins TRBV12-3 or TRBV12-4 and TRBJ2-1, with D perhaps matching TRBD1 or TRBD2 (6 bases each). The germline V and J ends were trimmed by 6 bases and 7 bases, with 13 bases remaining between them. The CDR3 consists of 13 residues. The CDR3 nucleotides are TGTGCCAGCAGGCCGGGGGCCGGGAATGAGCAGTTCTTC. This codes for CASRPGAGNEQFF.

This clonotype was detected once. A much bigger clone sits one base away, suggesting this may be a read error. J is TRBJ1-2 and V is TRBV9; a possible D gene is TRBD1 (5 bases). Germline V lookup: CDR1 SGDLS, CDR2 YYNGEE. V was shortened by 1 base and J by 5 bases, with 18 bases between the two germline ends. This CDR3 has 16 amino acids. CDR3 nucleotides: TGTGCCAGCAGCGTACACGGGGCTGCGGACTCGTATGGCTACACCTTC. Encoded protein: CASSVHGAADSYGYTF.

This clonotype has at least ten counts. J is TRBJ2-7 and V is TRBV30; D gene uncertain. The CDR3 length is 11 residues. CDR1 is GTSNPN and CDR2 is SVGIG in the germline V gene (reference sequence). The V end was cut by 0 bases, the J end by 0 bases, with 0 bases between. Here the CDR3 DNA reads TGTGCCTGGAGTGTCTCCTACGAGCAGTACTTC. Its translation is CAWSVSYEQYF.

This clonotype was observed a handful of times. The conserved final phenylalanine or tryptophan is absent from the CDR3, which likely points to a read error. The chain links TRBV19 to TRBJ2-7; D gene uncertain. The CDR3 has 12 residues. V lost 3 bases, J lost 1 base, and 4 bases lay in between. The germline CDR1 and CDR2 sequences are LNHDA and SQIVND (reference sequence). Here the CDR3 reads CASSMGSYEQYC. The CDR3 DNA follows: TGTGCCAGTAGTATGGGGTCCTACGAGCAGTACTGC.

Concerning this clonotype: This clone may be a read error of a much larger clone one base away. The V call is TRBV19, the J call TRBJ2-2; no reliable D call. The CDR3 is 14 residues long. Germline CDR1 LNHDA, CDR2 SQIVND (reference sequence). The CDR3 DNA reads as TGTGCCAGTAGCGGGCGGCCGAACACCGTGGAGCCGTTTTTT. It specifies CASSGRPNTVEPFF. The full variable domain, with the rest looked up from reference TRBV19 and TRBJ2-2, is DGGITQSPKYLFRKEGQNVTLSCEQNLNHDAMYWYRQDPGQGLRLIYYSQIVNDFQKGDIAEGYSVSREKKESFPLTVTSAQKNPTAFYLCASSGRPNTVEPFFGEGSRLTVL.

This clonotype was detected many times. The CDR3, as DNA: TGCAGTGCCCGGGTCTGGACTAGCGGCCACTCCTACGAGCAGTACTTC. Amino acid sequence: CSARVWTSGHSYEQYF. This sequence joins TRBV20-1 and TRBJ2-7, with TRBD2 matching over 10 bases. Unmatched junction bases numbered 11, after V lost 6 bases and J lost 0 bases. The CDR3 consists of 16 residues. Germline V lookup: CDR1 DFQATT, CDR2 SNEGSKA (reference sequence).

This clonotype was seen repeatedly, ten times or more. Here the CDR3 DNA reads TGCGCCAGCAGCCTCACGCAGGGGAAAGCTTTCTTT. This sequence encodes CASSLTQGKAFF. The chain carries TRBV4-1 and TRBJ1-1; a possible D gene is TRBD1 (6 bases). V was trimmed by 4 bases and J by 9 bases, leaving 12 bases between them. Germline CDR1 and CDR2: MGHRA and YSYEKL. The CDR3 covers 12 residues.

This clonotype was detected only a few times. The junction shows a germline mismatch at one end, possibly a read error. CDR3 sequence: CASSPEIRYPETQYF. In DNA form, the CDR3 reads TGTGCTAGCAGCCCAGAAATCAGGTATCCGGAGACCCAGTACTTC. The V gene is TRBV7-7, the J gene TRBJ2-5; D is unresolved. CDR1 is SSHAT and CDR2 is FNYEAQ in the germline V gene (reference sequence). The CDR3 covers 15 residues.

This clonotype was detected only a few times. The chain combines TRBV7-9 with TRBJ2-5; D may be TRBD1 (5 bases). Deletions cut 6 bases from V and 5 bases from J, with 16 bases between. CDR3 length equals 14 residues. Per the germline V gene, CDR1 is SEHNR and CDR2 is FQNEAQ (reference sequence). The CDR3 spells CASSKALGPETQYF. The CDR3 nucleotides read TGTGCCAGCAGTAAAGCGTTGGGGCCGGAGACCCAGTACTTC.

In the case of this clonotype: This may stem from a read error, because a much larger clone lies one nucleotide away. V and J are TRBV3-1 and TRBJ2-1, with a possible D match to TRBD1 (5 bases). Trimming took 4 bases from V and 9 from J, leaving 13 bases between them. The CDR3 length is 13 residues. CDR1 and CDR2 (germline): LGHDT, YNNKEL (reference sequence). CDR3 sequence (DNA): TGTGCCAGCAGCCCCCCGGCTAGGGGTGAGCAGTTCTTC. Its protein is CASSPPARGEQFF.

Only one count was recorded for this clonotype. Given a much more abundant clone one base away, this may be a read error. This sequence joins TRBV7-6 and TRBJ2-7; the match to TRBD1 covers 8 bases. CDR1 is SGHVS and CDR2 is FNYEAQ in the germline V gene. The junction had 8 bases not matched to a gene; V was cut back by 5 bases and J by 5 bases. The CDR3 is 14 amino acids. The CDR3 region has the DNA TGTGCCAGCAGCAGGACGGTGACAGGGGACGAGCAGTACTTC. It codes for CASSRTVTGDEQYF.

The gene calls are TRBV15 and TRBJ2-7; D perhaps matches TRBD2 (6 bases). Germline assignment: CDR1 LNHNV and CDR2 YYDKDF (reference sequence). CDR3 length: 14 amino acids. V was cut by 3 bases and J by 0 bases, with 9 bases left in between. The CDR3 loop is CATSRVADSYEQYF. CDR3 DNA sequence: TGTGCCACCAGCAGGGTAGCGGACTCCTACGAGCAGTACTTC.

As regards this clonotype: A much larger clonotype is one base distant, so this may be a read error. This CDR3 fails to terminate in the conserved phenylalanine or tryptophan, so it likely reflects a read error. The CDR3 region is CASVGGNEQFL. CDR3 in DNA: TGTGCCAGCGTGGGGGGCAATGAGCAGTTCCTC. The V and J genes are TRBV6-2 or TRBV6-3 and TRBJ2-1; D might be TRBD2 (6 bases). Between the trimmed V and J ends, which lost 8 bases and 6 bases, there was a span of 8 bases. Germline assignment: CDR1 MNHEY and CDR2 SVGEGT. CDR3 length: 11 residues.

The sample holds a few counts of this clonotype. CDR3 DNA: TGTGCCAGTAGTCCGGGGGGTAGTGAAGCTTTCTTT. Translation gives CASSPGGSEAFF. The chain couples TRBV19 to TRBJ1-1; D may be TRBD1 (5 bases). This CDR3 is 12 amino acids long. V was clipped by 5 bases and J by 7 bases, with 11 bases between them. Germline loops: CDR1 LNHDA, CDR2 SQIVND (reference sequence). Based on the CDR3 plus reference TRBV19 and TRBJ1-1, the full variable domain is DGGITQSPKYLFRKEGQNVTLSCEQNLNHDAMYWYRQDPGQGLRLIYYSQIVNDFQKGDIAEGYSVSREKKESFPLTVTSAQKNPTAFYLCASSPGGSEAFFGQGTRLTVV.

This clonotype has a handful of counts. A clone one base away is much larger, so this may be a read error. The chain carries TRBV28 and TRBJ1-6, with a tentative D call TRBD1 (5 bases). CDR3 length equals 15 residues. Germline loops: CDR1 MDHEN, CDR2 SYDVKM. DNA of the CDR3: TGTGCCAGCAGCGGGCTCACAGGAGATAATTCACCCCTCTACTTT. Amino acids: CASSGLTGDNSPLYF. Looking up the rest from reference TRBV28 and TRBJ1-6 gives the full variable domain: DVKVTQSSRYLVKRTGEKVFLECVQDMDHENMFWYRQDPGLGLRLIYFSYDVKMKEKGDIPEGYSVSREKKERFSLILESASTNQTSMYLCASSGLTGDNSPLYFGNGTRLTVT.

This rearrangement joins TRBV7-9 to TRBJ2-2; TRBD2 agrees at 7 bases. The V and J ends lost 5 bases and 1 base, in that order; junction bases with no gene match: 7. The CDR3 sequence is 16 residues long. The V gene's germline CDR1 is SEHNR and CDR2 FQNEAQ (reference sequence). CDR3 in DNA: TGTGCCAGCAGCACGTTGTCTAGCGGGAACACCGGGGAGCTGTTTTTT. Its protein is CASSTLSSGNTGELFF.

This clonotype was seen more than once but under ten times. A much more abundant neighbour one base away suggests this may be a read error. V and J are TRBV5-6 and TRBJ2-2; D ambiguous. Germline V CDR1 and CDR2: SGHDT, YYEEEE. CDR3 length: 17 amino acids. CDR3 sequence: CARSLAFGSPNTGELFF. The CDR3, as DNA: TGTGCCAGGAGCTTGGCCTTCGGGTCCCCGAACACCGGGGAGCTGTTTTTT.

The rearrangement uses TRBV5-4 and TRBJ2-7; TRBD2 aligns across 7 bases. The CDR3 has 15 residues. V shed 4 bases and J 3 bases; nucleotides not matched to a gene: 10. Germline-derived CDR1 and CDR2 are SGHNT and YYREEE (reference sequence). The CDR3 bases are TGTGCCAGCAGCCCCCTGGGGGGGAGCTTCTACGAGCAGTACTTC. Translation: CASSPLGGSFYEQYF.